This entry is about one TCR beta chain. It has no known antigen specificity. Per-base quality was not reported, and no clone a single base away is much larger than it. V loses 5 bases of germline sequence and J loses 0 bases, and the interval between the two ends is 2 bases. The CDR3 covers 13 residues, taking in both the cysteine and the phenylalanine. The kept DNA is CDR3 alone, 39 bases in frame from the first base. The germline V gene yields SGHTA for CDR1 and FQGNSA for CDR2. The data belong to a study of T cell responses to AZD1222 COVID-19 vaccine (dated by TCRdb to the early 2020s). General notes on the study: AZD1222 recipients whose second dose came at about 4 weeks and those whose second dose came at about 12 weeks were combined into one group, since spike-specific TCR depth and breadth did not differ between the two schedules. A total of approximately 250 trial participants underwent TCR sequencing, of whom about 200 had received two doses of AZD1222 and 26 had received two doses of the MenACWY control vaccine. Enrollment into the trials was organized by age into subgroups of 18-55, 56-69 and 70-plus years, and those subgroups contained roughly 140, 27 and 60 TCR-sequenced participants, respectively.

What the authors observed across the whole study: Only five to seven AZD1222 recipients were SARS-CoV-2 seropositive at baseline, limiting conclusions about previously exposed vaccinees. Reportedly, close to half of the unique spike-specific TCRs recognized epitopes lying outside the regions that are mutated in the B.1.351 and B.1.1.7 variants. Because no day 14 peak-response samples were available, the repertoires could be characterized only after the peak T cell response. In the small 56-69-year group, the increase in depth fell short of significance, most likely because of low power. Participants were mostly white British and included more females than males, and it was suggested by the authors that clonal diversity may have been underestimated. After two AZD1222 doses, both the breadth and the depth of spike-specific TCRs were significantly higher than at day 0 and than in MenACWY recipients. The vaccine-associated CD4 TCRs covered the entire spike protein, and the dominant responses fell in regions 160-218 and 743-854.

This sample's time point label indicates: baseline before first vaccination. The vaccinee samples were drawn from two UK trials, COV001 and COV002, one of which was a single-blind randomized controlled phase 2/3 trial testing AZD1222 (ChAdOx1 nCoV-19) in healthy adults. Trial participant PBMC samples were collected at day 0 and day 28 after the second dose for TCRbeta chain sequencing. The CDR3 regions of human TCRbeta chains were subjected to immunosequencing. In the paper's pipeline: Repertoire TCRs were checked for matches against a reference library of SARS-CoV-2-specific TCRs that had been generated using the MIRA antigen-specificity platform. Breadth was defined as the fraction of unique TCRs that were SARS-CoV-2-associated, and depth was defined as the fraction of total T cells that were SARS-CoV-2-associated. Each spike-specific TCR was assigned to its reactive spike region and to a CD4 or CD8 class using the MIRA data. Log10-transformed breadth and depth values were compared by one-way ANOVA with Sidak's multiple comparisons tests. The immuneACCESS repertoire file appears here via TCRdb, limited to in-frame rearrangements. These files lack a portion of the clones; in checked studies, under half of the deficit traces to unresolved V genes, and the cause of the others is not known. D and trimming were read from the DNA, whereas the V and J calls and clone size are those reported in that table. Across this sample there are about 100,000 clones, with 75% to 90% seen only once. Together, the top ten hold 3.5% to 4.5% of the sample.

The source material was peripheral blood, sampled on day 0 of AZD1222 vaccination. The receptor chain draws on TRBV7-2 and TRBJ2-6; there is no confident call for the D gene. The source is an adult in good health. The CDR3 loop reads CASSPSGANVLTF. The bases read TGTGCCAGCAGCCCCTCTGGGGCCAACGTCCTGACTTTC. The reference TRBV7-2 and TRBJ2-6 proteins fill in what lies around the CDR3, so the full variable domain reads GAGVSQSPSNKVTEKGKDVELRCDPISGHTALYWYRQSLGQGLEFLIYFQGNSAPDKSGLPSDRFSAERTGGSVSTLTIQRTQQEDSAVYLCASSPSGANVLTFGAGSRLTVL.